The sequence of this T cell receptor (beta chain) was determined in a study of T cell responses to AZD1222 COVID-19 vaccine. Trimming stripped 7 bases from V and 1 base from J, with 11 bases between. CDR3 length equals 13 residues. From germline, CDR1 is SGHVS and CDR2 FQNEAQ. This clone was seen a single time. The method was immunoSEQ multiplex PCR; TCRdb's version includes in-frame clones alone and lacks a portion of them. The repertoire holds 98,000 or so clones, with over 90% as singletons. This rearrangement joins TRBV7-8 to TRBJ2-7; no clear D. The sequence derives from an adult in good health. The starting material was peripheral blood, obtained on day 0 of AZD1222 vaccination. The CDR3 region is CASTRMGSYEQYF. The DNA for the CDR3 is TGTGCCAGCACCCGAATGGGTTCCTACGAGCAGTACTTC.